This T cell receptor beta chain was obtained from a study of T cell repertoires in cytomegalovirus infection (dated by TCRdb to about 2019). About the investigation overall: Recently identified HLA-C-restricted CMV epitopes, whose presentation resists viral immunomodulation, were targeted by peptide stimulations together with well-studied HLA-B-restricted epitopes. Donor HLA type was relevant to the analysis, because carriage of CMV infection together with the matching HLA type was indicated by public TCR beta signatures. Beyond this particular receptor, the publication reports: In both this cohort and an independent cohort of a few hundred donors, the cumulative frequency of public TCR beta family members distinguished carriers of CMV infection plus the relevant HLA type. The ex vivo response was dominated by HLA-C-restricted CMV-specific TCR beta clonotypes, and the single most frequent clonotype in two of eight donors was supplied by these HLA-C-restricted clonotypes.

This clonotype was counted many times. No cognate antigen has been identified for it. No base qualities exist here, and no much larger clone lies one base off it. From cysteine to phenylalanine, the CDR3 is 18 amino acids long. Left in the record is the CDR3 DNA by itself, 54 bases read in frame from the first base. The V end gives up 4 bases and the J end 0 bases, leaving 10 bases in the junction not matched to a gene. CDR1 and CDR2 are read off the germline V gene as SGHVS and FQNEAQ. The sample's treatment or condition label, decoded: in vitro stimulation with specific CMV peptide epitopes to enrich CMV-specific T cells. TCRdb records Illumina HiSeq 1500 as the sequencer. TCRdb itself trimmed the public reads at Q25 with fastp, ran MiXCR and retained productive beta chains. Rows matching on CDR3 protein sequence are summarized as one entry with the most common DNA and genes. The sample profile shows roughly 920,000 distinct CDR3 sequences; around a third of them were found once. The ten largest clones take up around 15% of the sample.

The starting material was cultured CD8+ T cells from PBMCs, obtained from culture after CMV antigen stimulation. The chain employs TRBV7-8 and TRBJ1-3, and 9 bases in between align with TRBD1. This TCR came from a human donor in good health (CMV status not recorded). Some clones in this sample may be carry-over from other donors' samples. The CDR3 has the sequence CASSSPDRGAFSGNTIYF. In nucleotides, the sequence is TGTGCCAGCAGCTCGCCGGACAGGGGCGCCTTCTCTGGAAACACCATATATTTT.